These 12 T cell receptor beta chains were all obtained from the same sample, sequenced in a study of blood T cell repertoires in COVID-19. Libraries were prepared by immunoSEQ multiplex PCR; TCRdb keeps only in-frame clonotypes and omits some of them. Of some 490,000 clones in the sample, 70% to 90% were seen once. Sequencing was performed on peripheral blood. Receptors were obtained from a human donor in a cohort sampled during active COVID-19.

V gene TRBV5-1 combines with J gene TRBJ2-2; D unresolved. Germline assignment: CDR1 SGHRS and CDR2 YFSETQ. The V end was cut by 8 bases, the J end by 0 bases, with 11 bases between. The CDR3 totals 14 residues. CDR3 coding DNA: TGCGCCAGTAACGTCCAGTCGAACACCGGGGAGCTGTTTTTT. Translating gives CASNVQSNTGELFF.

This rearrangement joins TRBV2 to TRBJ2-7; 10 nucleotides align to TRBD2. The germline gives CDR1 SNHLY, CDR2 FYNNEI. CDR3 size: 15 residues. J lost 4 bases, V lost 3 bases, and 6 bases had no gene match. In DNA, the CDR3 is TGTGCCAGCAGTGATGGGCTAGCGGGAGTTTACGAGCAGTACTTC. This gives the protein CASSDGLAGVYEQYF.

The V and J genes are TRBV28 and TRBJ2-2; D perhaps matches TRBD1 (5 bases). Germline CDR1 is MDHEN and CDR2 is SYDVKM. The CDR3 sequence is 14 residues long. The V end was cut by 3 bases, the J end by 4 bases, with 9 bases between. Here the CDR3 reads CASSFGASTGELFF. The CDR3 DNA reads TGTGCCAGCAGTTTTGGGGCCAGCACCGGGGAGCTGTTTTTT.

The gene calls are TRBV10-2 and TRBJ2-1, with 9 nucleotides matching TRBD2. Germline V gene lookup returns CDR1 WSHSY and CDR2 SAAADI. The CDR3 contains 15 residues. J lost 7 bases, V lost 5 bases, and 9 bases had no gene match. The CDR3 reads CASSTAGGPGNEQFF. CDR3 coding DNA: TGCGCCAGCAGTACTGCGGGAGGGCCTGGGAATGAGCAGTTCTTC.

The V call is TRBV28, the J call TRBJ1-1, with 8 bases that match TRBD1. In germline, CDR1 is MDHEN, CDR2 SYDVKM. V dropped 6 bases and J dropped 1; count of bases not matched to a gene: 7. This CDR3 contains 15 residues. CDR3 in DNA: TGTGCCAGCAGCAAGACGACAGGGGCGAACACTGAAGCTTTCTTT. Protein product: CASSKTTGANTEAFF.

The V call is TRBV6-5, the J call TRBJ2-3; the D gene is possibly TRBD1 (5 bases). Germline V CDR1 and CDR2: MNHEY, SVGAGI. Between the trimmed V and J ends, which lost 2 bases and 0 bases, there was a span of 12 bases. The CDR3 contains 16 residues. CDR3 protein: CASSYGATLSTDTQYF. The CDR3 nucleotides read TGTGCCAGCAGTTACGGGGCCACCCTTAGCACAGATACGCAGTATTTT.

The chain combines TRBV10-2 with TRBJ1-2; the D gene is possibly TRBD1 (5 bases). This CDR3 spans 15 amino acids. With 5 bases removed from V and 8 bases from J, the gap between germline ends came to 21 bases. CDR1 and CDR2 from the germline V gene are WSHSY and SAAADI. CDR3 nucleotides: TGCGCCAGCAGTTTACTCCACGGGGGAGTAGAAGGCTACACCTTC. Protein: CASSLLHGGVEGYTF.

The V gene is TRBV18, the J gene TRBJ1-2; D is ambiguous. V was pared by 3 bases and J by 3 bases, with 14 bases between. The CDR3 extends over 15 amino acids. Germline V gene data show CDR1 as KGHSH and CDR2 as LQKENI. The CDR3 bases are TGTGCCAGCTCACCTACCGCCGGGGTCTACTATGGCTACACCTTC. Its protein is CASSPTAGVYYGYTF.

The rearrangement links TRBV2 to TRBJ2-1; D perhaps matches TRBD1 (5 bases). Germline V gene data show CDR1 as SNHLY and CDR2 as FYNNEI. The length of the CDR3 is 14 residues. The V and J ends lost 4 bases and 0 bases respectively, with 7 bases between them. The CDR3 DNA follows: TGTGCCAGCAGTGGACAGATCTCCTACAATGAGCAGTTCTTC. Translating it yields CASSGQISYNEQFF.

The DNA for the CDR3 is TGTGCCAGCAGCCCCGCCGAGGGACAGAACACTGAAGCTTTCTTT. It specifies CASSPAEGQNTEAFF. This chain connects TRBV4-2 to TRBJ1-1, with D possibly TRBD1 on 6 matching bases. The CDR3 runs 15 residues. V gave up 4 bases and J gave up 1 base, with 13 bases separating them. CDR1 and CDR2 (germline): LGHNA, YNFKEQ.

The chain has TRBV29-1 and TRBJ1-1, with D possibly matching TRBD1 (6 bases). Germline-derived CDR1 and CDR2 are SQVTM and ANQGSEA. The CDR3 covers 14 residues. Between the trimmed V and J ends, which lost 5 bases and 4 bases, there was a span of 17 bases. The CDR3 sequence is CSVFTRGVSTEAFF. CDR3 DNA sequence: TGCAGCGTTTTCACCAGGGGAGTGAGCACTGAAGCTTTCTTT. The whole variable domain, filled in from reference TRBV29-1 and TRBJ1-1, reads SAVISQKPSRDICQRGTSLTIQCQVDSQVTMMFWYRQQPGQSLTLIATANQGSEATYESGFVIDKFPISRPNLTFSTLTVSNMSPEDSSIYLCSVFTRGVSTEAFFGQGTRLTVV.

The chain couples TRBV6-5 to TRBJ1-1; a weak D match, TRBD1 (5 bases). CDR1 MNHEY and CDR2 SVGAGI come from the germline V gene. The length of the CDR3 is 13 residues. Trimming removed 2 bases from V and 5 bases from J, with 9 bases in between. The DNA of the CDR3 is TGTGCCAGCAGTTACCGGGGGTGGACTGAAGCTTTCTTT. Its translation is CASSYRGWTEAFF.